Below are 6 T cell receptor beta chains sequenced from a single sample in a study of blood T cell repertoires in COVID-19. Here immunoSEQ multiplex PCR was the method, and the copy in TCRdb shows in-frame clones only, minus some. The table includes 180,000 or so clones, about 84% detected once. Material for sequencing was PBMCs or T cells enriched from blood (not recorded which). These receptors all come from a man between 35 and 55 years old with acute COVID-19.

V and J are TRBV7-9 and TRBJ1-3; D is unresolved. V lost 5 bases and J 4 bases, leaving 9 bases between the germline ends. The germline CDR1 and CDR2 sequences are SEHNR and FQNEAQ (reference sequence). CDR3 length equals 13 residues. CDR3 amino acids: CASSLDTGNTIYF. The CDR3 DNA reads TGTGCCAGCAGCCTAGACACCGGAAACACCATATATTTT.

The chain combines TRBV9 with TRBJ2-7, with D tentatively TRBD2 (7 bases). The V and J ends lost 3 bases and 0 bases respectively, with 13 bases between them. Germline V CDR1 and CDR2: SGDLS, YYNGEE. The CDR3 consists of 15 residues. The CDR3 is CASSAGGGRSYEQYF. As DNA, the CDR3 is TGTGCCAGCAGCGCGGGGGGCGGTCGCTCCTACGAGCAGTACTTC.

The CDR3 is CASYGVLTSGANVLTF. The DNA of the CDR3 is TGTGCCAGTTACGGGGTACTCACCTCTGGGGCCAACGTCCTGACTTTC. The chain carries TRBV27 and TRBJ2-6; D possibly corresponds to TRBD2 (5 bases). The germline V gene has CDR1 MNHEY and CDR2 SMNVEV (reference sequence). This CDR3 is 16 amino acids long. The V end was cut by 9 bases, the J end by 0 bases, with 15 bases between.

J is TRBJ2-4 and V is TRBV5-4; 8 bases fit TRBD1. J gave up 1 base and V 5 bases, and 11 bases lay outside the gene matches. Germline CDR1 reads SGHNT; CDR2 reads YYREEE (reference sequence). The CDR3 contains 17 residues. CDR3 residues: CASSPPGGASAKNIQYF. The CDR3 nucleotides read TGTGCCAGCAGTCCACCAGGGGGCGCGTCGGCCAAAAACATTCAGTACTTC.

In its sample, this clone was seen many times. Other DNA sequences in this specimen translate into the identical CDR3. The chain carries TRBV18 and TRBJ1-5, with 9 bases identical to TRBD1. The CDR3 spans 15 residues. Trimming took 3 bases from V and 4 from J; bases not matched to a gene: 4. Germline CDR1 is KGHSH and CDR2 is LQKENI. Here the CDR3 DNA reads TGTGCCAGCTCACCGGACAGGGGAGGTAATCAGCCCCAGCATTTT. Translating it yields CASSPDRGGNQPQHF. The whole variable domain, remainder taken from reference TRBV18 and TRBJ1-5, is NAGVMQNPRHLVRRRGQEARLRCSPMKGHSHVYWYRQLPEEGLKFMVYLQKENIIDESGMPKERFSAEFPKEGPSILRIQQVVRGDSAAYFCASSPDRGGNQPQHFGDGTRLSIL.

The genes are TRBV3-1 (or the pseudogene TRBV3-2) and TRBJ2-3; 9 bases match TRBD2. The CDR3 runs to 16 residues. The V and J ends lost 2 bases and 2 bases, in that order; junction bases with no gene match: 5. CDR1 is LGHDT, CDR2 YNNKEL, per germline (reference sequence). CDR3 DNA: TGTGCCAGCAGCCAAAATCCTAGCGGGACCACAGATACGCAGTATTTT. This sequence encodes CASSQNPSGTTDTQYF.